The present entry profiles one T cell receptor beta chain with its context. Its target is unknown. This entry belongs to a study of monozygotic twins with inflammatory bowel disease. Findings of the study overall: Especially with disease activity, IBD patients shared fewer clonotypes with others than healthy twins did.

Germline V lookup: CDR1 MNHEY, CDR2 SVGAGI. CDR3 size: 13 residues. The template switching step added UMIs that contained a 6-nucleotide sample barcode. After re-calling the 5' RACE reads, TCRdb lists one entry per CDR3 protein, DNA absent. The sample has approximately 330,000 distinct CDR3 sequences. The rearrangement joins TRBV6-5 to TRBJ1-1. This clonotype was obtained from a human donor with ulcerative colitis or Crohn's disease, or a healthy co-twin of an affected twin (not recorded which). The sample was blood. This CDR3 reads CASTRGWDTEAFF.